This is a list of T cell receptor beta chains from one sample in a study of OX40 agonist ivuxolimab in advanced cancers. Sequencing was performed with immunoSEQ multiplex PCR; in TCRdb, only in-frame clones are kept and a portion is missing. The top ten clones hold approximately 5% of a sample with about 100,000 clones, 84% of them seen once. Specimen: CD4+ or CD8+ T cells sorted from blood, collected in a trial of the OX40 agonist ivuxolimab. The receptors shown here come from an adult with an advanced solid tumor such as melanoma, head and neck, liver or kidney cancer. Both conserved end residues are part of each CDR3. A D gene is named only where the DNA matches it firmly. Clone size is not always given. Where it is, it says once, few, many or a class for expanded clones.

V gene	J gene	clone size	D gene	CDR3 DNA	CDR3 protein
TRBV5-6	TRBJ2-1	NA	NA	TGTGCCAGCAGCTTGGATTGGAATTACAATGAGCAGTTCTTC	CASSLDWNYNEQFF
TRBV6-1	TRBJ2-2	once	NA	TGTGCCAGCAGTGGATCCGGGGGGCGGACGAACACCGGGGAGCTGTTTTTT	CASSGSGGRTNTGELFF
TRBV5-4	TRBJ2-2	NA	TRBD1	TGTGCCAGCAGCCCCTATTGGGACAGGACCTTTGGGGAGCTGTTTTTT	CASSPYWDRTFGELFF
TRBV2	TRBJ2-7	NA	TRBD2	TGTGCCAGCACCGAAGCCCATCGGGGGGCCTACGAGCAGTACTTC	CASTEAHRGAYEQYF
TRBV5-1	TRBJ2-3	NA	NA	TGCGCCAGCAGCATCGGCGCCGGGGCAGACACAGATACGCAGTATTTT	CASSIGAGADTDTQYF
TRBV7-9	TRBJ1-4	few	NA	TGTGCCAGCAGCTTAGCGCCGGGGAGGGAAGAAAAACTGTTTTTT	CASSLAPGREEKLFF
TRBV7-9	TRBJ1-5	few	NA	TGTGCCAGCAGCTTAGGAGGGGAAGGCAATCAGCCCCAGCATTTT	CASSLGGEGNQPQHF
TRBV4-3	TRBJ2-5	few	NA	TGCGCCAGCAGCCAAGGCCGTTGGGAGACCCAGTACTTC	CASSQGRWETQYF
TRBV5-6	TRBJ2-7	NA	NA	TGTGCCAGCGGCCGGGTTAGGACCTACGAGCAGTACTTC	CASGRVRTYEQYF
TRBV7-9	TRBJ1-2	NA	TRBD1	TGTGCCAGCAGCTCCCGGGACAGGGGAGGTTATGGCTACACCTTC	CASSSRDRGGYGYTF
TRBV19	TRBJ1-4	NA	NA	TGTGCCAGTAGTATTCTTCGCGTCGTTGACCCAGTTGCAACTAATGAAAAACTGTTTTTT	CASSILRVVDPVATNEKLFF
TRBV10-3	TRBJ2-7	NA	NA	TGTGCCATCAGTGAACCTAGTCGGGGCGTAACCTACGAGCAGTACTTC	CAISEPSRGVTYEQYF
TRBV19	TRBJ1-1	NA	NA	TGTGCCAGTAGTATAGGTGGGACTATCATGAACACTGAAGCTTTCTTT	CASSIGGTIMNTEAFF
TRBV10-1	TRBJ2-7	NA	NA	TGCGCCAGCAGTGAGTCTAGGAGGAAGGAGCAGTACTTC	CASSESRRKEQYF
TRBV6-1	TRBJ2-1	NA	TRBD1	TGTGCCAGCAGGGAGACAGGGGAGAATTACAATGAGCAGTTCTTC	CASRETGENYNEQFF
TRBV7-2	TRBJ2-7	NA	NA	TGTGCCAGCAGCCCCAGCTCCTACGAGCAGTACTTC	CASSPSSYEQYF
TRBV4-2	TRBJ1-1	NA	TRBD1	TGTGCCAGCAGCCGTGGACAGGGGAACACTGAAGCTTTCTTT	CASSRGQGNTEAFF
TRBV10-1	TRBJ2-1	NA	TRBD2	TGCGCCAGCAGTGAAACGACAGGAGCGGGAGTCAATGAGCAGTTCTTC	CASSETTGAGVNEQFF
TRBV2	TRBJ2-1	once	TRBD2	TGTGCCACCACCCAGTGGTCTAGCGGGAGCCCGAGCTCCTACAATGAGCAGTTCTTC	CATTQWSSGSPSSYNEQFF
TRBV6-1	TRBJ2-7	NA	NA	TGTGCCAGCAGTCAATCCTACGAGCAGTACTTC	CASSQSYEQYF
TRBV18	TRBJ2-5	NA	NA	TGTGCCAGCTCACCAGGGCTTCGGGAGACCCAGTACTTC	CASSPGLRETQYF
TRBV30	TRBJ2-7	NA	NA	TGTGCCTGGAGTGTGCTGGGGAGCTCCTACGAGCAGTACTTC	CAWSVLGSSYEQYF
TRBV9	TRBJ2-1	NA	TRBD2	TGTGCCAGCAGCGTAATTAGCGGGGGGGTCTATGAGCAGTTCTTC	CASSVISGGVYEQFF
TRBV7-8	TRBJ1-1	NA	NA	TGTGCCGTTCCGGGACGGACGAACACTGAAGCTTTCTTT	CAVPGRTNTEAFF